The sample holds one count of the clone carrying this T cell receptor (beta chain). This entry is derived from a study of blood T cell repertoires in COVID-19. In the study's own analysis: The assay estimated nucleated cells by amplifying reference gene primers. Using immunoSEQ multiplex PCR, the repertoire was profiled, and TCRdb retains in-frame clones only, with some absent. The V and J calls and clone size were taken over from that table, and D and trimming were inferred from the DNA. The table shows 60,000 to 65,000 clones, with 70% to 85% occurring only once. This CDR3 is 12 amino acids long. The V and J ends lost 8 bases and 6 bases respectively, with 13 bases between them.

V is TRBV12-3 or TRBV12-4 and J is TRBJ1-1, with D possibly being TRBD1 (5 bases). What was sequenced was peripheral blood. This clonotype originated in an older woman with acute or convalescent COVID-19. The CDR3: CASVRWGAEAFF. The CDR3 nucleotides are TGTGCCAGCGTCCGGTGGGGGGCTGAAGCTTTCTTT.